The clone carrying this T cell receptor beta chain showed up just a few times. The data were obtained in a study of T cell changes during pregnancy in multiple sclerosis. From germline, CDR1 is SGHNT and CDR2 YYREEE (reference sequence). V lost 0 bases to trimming and J lost 2 bases, with 9 bases between them. This CDR3 spans 15 amino acids. Sequencing was performed with immunoSEQ multiplex PCR; in TCRdb, only in-frame clones are kept and a portion is missing. The sample carries about 28,000 clones, around 92% recorded once. The sample in question was peripheral blood, obtained in the first trimester of pregnancy. This sequence was found in a female donor in good health, enrolled as a control in a pregnancy study. The rearrangement joins TRBV5-4 to TRBJ2-1; TRBD2 might be the D (6 bases). The CDR3 loop reads CASSLDGRAYNEQFF. The CDR3 DNA follows: TGTGCCAGCAGCTTGGACGGGAGAGCCTACAATGAGCAGTTCTTC.